A selection of T cell receptor beta chains follows, all from one sample in a study of blood T cell repertoires in COVID-19. The data were produced by immunoSEQ multiplex PCR, yet TCRdb's version contains in-frame clones alone and is incomplete. Here the sample spans 150,000 to 200,000 clones, around 83% being singletons. Sequenced input: peripheral blood. The receptors shown here come from a young man with acute or convalescent COVID-19. Both conserved end residues are part of each CDR3. Fields, in order: V gene, J gene, clone size, D gene, CDR3 protein, CDR3 DNA. A D gene is named only where the DNA matches it firmly. Clone size, where shown, is once, few, many, or a class for clones that have expanded.

v_gene: TRBV7-6
j_gene: TRBJ1-6
abundance: NA
d_gene: TRBD1
CDR3aa: CASSAGQGENSPLHF
CDR3nt: TGTGCCAGCAGCGCCGGACAGGGAGAGAATTCACCCCTCCACTTT

v_gene: TRBV9
j_gene: TRBJ2-3
abundance: NA
d_gene: NA
CDR3aa: CASSDLLVGGSTDTQYF
CDR3nt: TGTGCCAGCAGCGACCTCCTAGTGGGGGGAAGCACAGATACGCAGTATTTT

v_gene: TRBV10-3
j_gene: TRBJ2-3
abundance: NA
d_gene: TRBD1
CDR3aa: CAISGTGKDTQYF
CDR3nt: TGTGCCATCAGTGGGACAGGGAAAGATACGCAGTATTTT

v_gene: TRBV19
j_gene: TRBJ1-6
abundance: NA
d_gene: TRBD1
CDR3aa: CASVHRTGDDRPLHF
CDR3nt: TGTGCCAGTGTTCATCGGACAGGGGATGACAGGCCCCTCCACTTT

v_gene: TRBV24-1
j_gene: TRBJ1-1
abundance: NA
d_gene: TRBD1
CDR3aa: CATRMGQTNTEAFF
CDR3nt: TGTGCCACCAGAATGGGACAGACTAACACTGAAGCTTTCTTT

v_gene: TRBV9
j_gene: TRBJ2-1
abundance: NA
d_gene: TRBD2
CDR3aa: CASSVGNGGANEQFF
CDR3nt: TGTGCCAGCAGCGTAGGTAACGGGGGGGCAAATGAGCAGTTCTTC

v_gene: TRBV19
j_gene: TRBJ1-2
abundance: NA
d_gene: NA
CDR3aa: CASSINPRDKVEDGYTF
CDR3nt: TGTGCCAGTAGTATTAACCCCCGGGACAAGGTAGAGGATGGCTACACCTTC

v_gene: TRBV29-1
j_gene: TRBJ1-5
abundance: NA
d_gene: NA
CDR3aa: CSVGRGGDQPQHF
CDR3nt: TGCAGCGTTGGTAGGGGGGGCGATCAGCCCCAGCATTTT

v_gene: TRBV7-2
j_gene: TRBJ1-2
abundance: NA
d_gene: NA
CDR3aa: CASSPQGPGGYTF
CDR3nt: TGTGCCAGCAGCCCACAGGGTCCAGGGGGCTACACCTTC

v_gene: TRBV4-1
j_gene: TRBJ1-2
abundance: once
d_gene: NA
CDR3aa: CASSQEVGVNYGYTF
CDR3nt: TGCGCCAGCAGCCAAGAAGTAGGGGTCAACTATGGCTACACCTTC

v_gene: TRBV5-4
j_gene: TRBJ1-6
abundance: NA
d_gene: NA
CDR3aa: CASSLAGSNSPLHF
CDR3nt: TGTGCCAGCAGCTTGGCAGGGTCTAATTCACCCCTCCACTTT

v_gene: TRBV11-2
j_gene: TRBJ2-1
abundance: once
d_gene: TRBD2
CDR3aa: CASSSAGLAGYYNEQFF
CDR3nt: TGTGCCAGCAGCAGCGCCGGACTAGCGGGCTACTACAATGAGCAGTTCTTC

v_gene: TRBV7-9
j_gene: TRBJ2-3
abundance: NA
d_gene: TRBD1
CDR3aa: CASSSGTGDTDTQYF
CDR3nt: TGTGCCAGCAGCTCCGGGACAGGGGACACAGATACGCAGTATTTT

v_gene: TRBV20-1
j_gene: TRBJ1-1
abundance: NA
d_gene: NA
CDR3aa: CSASGGDGTEAFF
CDR3nt: TGCAGTGCTAGTGGCGGGGATGGCACTGAAGCTTTCTTT

v_gene: TRBV3-1/TRBV3-2
j_gene: TRBJ1-2
abundance: few
d_gene: TRBD1
CDR3aa: CASSTGTGGGYGYTF
CDR3nt: TGTGCCAGCAGCACGGGGACAGGGGGCGGCTATGGCTACACCTTC

v_gene: TRBV7-3
j_gene: TRBJ2-3
abundance: NA
d_gene: TRBD2
CDR3aa: CASSLRLAGAADTQYF
CDR3nt: TGTGCCAGCAGCTTAAGACTAGCGGGGGCGGCAGATACGCAGTATTTT

v_gene: TRBV3-1/TRBV3-2
j_gene: TRBJ1-5
abundance: NA
d_gene: TRBD1
CDR3aa: CASSQFDRGRDQPQHF
CDR3nt: TGTGCCAGCAGCCAATTCGACAGGGGGAGGGATCAGCCCCAGCATTTT

v_gene: TRBV5-1
j_gene: TRBJ1-3
abundance: NA
d_gene: TRBD1
CDR3aa: CASSLDGDRGNTIYF
CDR3nt: TGCGCCAGCAGCTTGGACGGGGACAGAGGAAACACCATATATTTT

v_gene: TRBV29-1
j_gene: TRBJ2-2
abundance: NA
d_gene: TRBD1
CDR3aa: CSVLDRGQIGELFF
CDR3nt: TGCAGCGTTTTGGACAGGGGGCAAATCGGGGAGCTGTTTTTT

v_gene: TRBV6-4
j_gene: TRBJ2-1
abundance: NA
d_gene: TRBD2
CDR3aa: CASSETSGASDEQFF
CDR3nt: TGTGCCAGCAGTGAGACTAGCGGGGCCTCGGATGAGCAGTTCTTC